This paragraph covers one T cell receptor beta chain sequence. What it binds is not known. In germline, CDR1 is SEHNR, CDR2 FQNEAQ (reference sequence). Trimming removed 5 bases from V and 3 bases from J; junction bases left unmatched: 6. CDR3 length: 16 residues. TCRdb's copy holds only in-frame clones and misses some; the assay was immunoSEQ multiplex PCR. The data contain roughly 32,000 clones, around 70% of them seen just once; the ten biggest clones take up around 12%. This entry comes from a study of vaccination effects on CD4 cells after COVID-19. Study findings and constraints: Marked clonal contraction was seen late after vaccination (in both infection- and vaccine-induced clones). The authors studied few convalescent patients and collected no early post-infection timepoints.

CD4+ T cells specific for antigen were expanded with viral peptide pools by the ViraFEST assay before sequencing. When around 10 days of culture had elapsed, CD4+ T cells were isolated. Each participant was given two doses of one vaccine (BNT162b2 or mRNA-1273). The sample here was CD4+ T cells from PBMCs cultured with HCoV-229E spike peptides, taken after COVID-19 vaccination. The chain employs TRBV7-9 and TRBJ2-5; 13 nucleotides align to TRBD2. The TCR comes from a human donor who received a COVID-19 vaccine. The chain's CDR3 is CASSAPGLAGKETQYF. The CDR3 bases are TGTGCCAGCAGCGCGCCGGGACTAGCGGGAAAAGAGACCCAGTACTTC.